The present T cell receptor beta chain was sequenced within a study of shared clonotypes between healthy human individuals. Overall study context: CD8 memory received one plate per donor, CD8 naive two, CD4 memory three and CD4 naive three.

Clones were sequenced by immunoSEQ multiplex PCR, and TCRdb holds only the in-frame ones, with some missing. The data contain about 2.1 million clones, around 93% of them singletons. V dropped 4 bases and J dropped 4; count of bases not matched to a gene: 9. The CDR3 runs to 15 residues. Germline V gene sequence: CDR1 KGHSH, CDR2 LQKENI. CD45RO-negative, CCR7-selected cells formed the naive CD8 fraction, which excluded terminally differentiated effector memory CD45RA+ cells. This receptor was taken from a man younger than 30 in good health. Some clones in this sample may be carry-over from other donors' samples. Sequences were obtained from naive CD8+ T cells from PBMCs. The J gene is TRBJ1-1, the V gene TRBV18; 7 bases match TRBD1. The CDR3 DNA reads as TGTGCCAGCTCACACTACAGGGGAGGCCCCACTGAAGCTTTCTTT. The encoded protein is CASSHYRGGPTEAFF. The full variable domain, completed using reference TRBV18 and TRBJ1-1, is NAGVMQNPRHLVRRRGQEARLRCSPMKGHSHVYWYRQLPEEGLKFMVYLQKENIIDESGMPKERFSAEFPKEGPSILRIQQVVRGDSAAYFCASSHYRGGPTEAFFGQGTRLTVV.